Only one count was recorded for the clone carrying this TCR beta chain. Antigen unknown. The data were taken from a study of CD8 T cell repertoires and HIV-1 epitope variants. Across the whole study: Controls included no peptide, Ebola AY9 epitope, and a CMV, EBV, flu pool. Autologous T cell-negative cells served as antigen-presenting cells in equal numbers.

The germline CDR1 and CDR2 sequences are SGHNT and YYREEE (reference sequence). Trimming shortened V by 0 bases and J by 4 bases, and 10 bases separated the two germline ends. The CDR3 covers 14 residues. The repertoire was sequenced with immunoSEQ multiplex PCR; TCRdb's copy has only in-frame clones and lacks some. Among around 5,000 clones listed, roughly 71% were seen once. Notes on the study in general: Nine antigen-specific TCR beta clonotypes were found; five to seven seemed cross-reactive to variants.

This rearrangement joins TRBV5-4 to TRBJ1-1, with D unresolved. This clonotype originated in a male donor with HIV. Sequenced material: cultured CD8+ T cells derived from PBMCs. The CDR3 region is CASSLVEEGTEAFF. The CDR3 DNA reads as TGTGCCAGCAGCTTGGTGGAGGAGGGCACTGAAGCTTTCTTT.